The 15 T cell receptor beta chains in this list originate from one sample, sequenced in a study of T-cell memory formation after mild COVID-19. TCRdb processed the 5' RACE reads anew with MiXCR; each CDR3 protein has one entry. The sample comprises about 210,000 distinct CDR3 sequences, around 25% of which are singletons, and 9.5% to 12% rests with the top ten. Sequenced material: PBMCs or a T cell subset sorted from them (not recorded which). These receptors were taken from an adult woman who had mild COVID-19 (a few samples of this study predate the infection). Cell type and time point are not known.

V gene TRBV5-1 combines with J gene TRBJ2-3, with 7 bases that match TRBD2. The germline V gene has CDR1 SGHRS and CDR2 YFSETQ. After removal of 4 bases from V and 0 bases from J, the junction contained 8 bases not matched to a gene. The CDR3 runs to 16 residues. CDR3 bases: TGCGCCAGCAGCGCTTCACTAGCGACTAGCACAGATACGCAGTATTTT. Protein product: CASSASLATSTDTQYF.

The CDR3 nucleotides read TGTGCCATCAGCCTGGACAGGGGGGAAAAACTGTTTTTT. Protein sequence: CAISLDRGEKLFF. The chain carries TRBV10-3 and TRBJ1-4, with 10 bases that match TRBD1. Germline CDR1 reads ENHRY; CDR2 reads SYGVKD. J lost 8 bases, V lost 6 bases, and 3 bases had no gene match. The CDR3 totals 13 residues.

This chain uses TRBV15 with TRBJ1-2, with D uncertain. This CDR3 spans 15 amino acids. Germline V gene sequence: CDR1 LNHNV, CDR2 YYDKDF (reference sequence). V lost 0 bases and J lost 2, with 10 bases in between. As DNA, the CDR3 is TGTGCCACCAGCAGAGATGGGAGCGGGAACTATGGCTACACCTTC. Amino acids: CATSRDGSGNYGYTF.

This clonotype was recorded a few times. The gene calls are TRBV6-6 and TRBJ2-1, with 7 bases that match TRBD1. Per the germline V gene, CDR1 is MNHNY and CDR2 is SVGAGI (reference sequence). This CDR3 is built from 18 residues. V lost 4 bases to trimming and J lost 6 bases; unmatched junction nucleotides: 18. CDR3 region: CASSSPFSDRVRFNEQFF. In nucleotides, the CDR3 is TGTGCCAGCAGTTCGCCCTTCTCAGACAGGGTTCGTTTCAATGAGCAGTTCTTC.

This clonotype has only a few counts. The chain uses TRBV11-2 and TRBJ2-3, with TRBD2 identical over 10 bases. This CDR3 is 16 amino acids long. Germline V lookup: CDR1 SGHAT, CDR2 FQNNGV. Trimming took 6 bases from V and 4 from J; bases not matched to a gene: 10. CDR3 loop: CASRSESGRESDTQYF. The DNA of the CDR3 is TGTGCCAGCAGATCAGAGAGCGGGAGGGAGTCAGATACGCAGTATTTT. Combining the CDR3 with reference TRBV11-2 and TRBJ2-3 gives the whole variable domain EAGVAQSPRYKIIEKRQSVAFWCNPISGHATLYWYQQILGQGPKLLIQFQNNGVVDDSQLPKDRFSAERLKGVDSTLKIQPAKLEDSAVYLCASRSESGRESDTQYFGPGTRLTVL.

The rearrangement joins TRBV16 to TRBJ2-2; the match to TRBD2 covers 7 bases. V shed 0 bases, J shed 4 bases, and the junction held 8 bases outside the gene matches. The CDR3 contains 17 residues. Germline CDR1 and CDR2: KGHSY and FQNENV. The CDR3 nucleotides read TGTGCCAGCAGCCAATCTTTTGGCGGGAGTAGCACCGGGGAGCTGTTTTTT. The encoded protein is CASSQSFGGSSTGELFF.

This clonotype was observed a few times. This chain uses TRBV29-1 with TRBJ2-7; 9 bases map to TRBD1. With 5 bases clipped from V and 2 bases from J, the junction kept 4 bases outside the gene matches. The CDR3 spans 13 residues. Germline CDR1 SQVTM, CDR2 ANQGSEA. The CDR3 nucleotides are TGCAGCGTTAGGACAGGGGATACCTACGAGCAGTACTTC. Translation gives CSVRTGDTYEQYF.

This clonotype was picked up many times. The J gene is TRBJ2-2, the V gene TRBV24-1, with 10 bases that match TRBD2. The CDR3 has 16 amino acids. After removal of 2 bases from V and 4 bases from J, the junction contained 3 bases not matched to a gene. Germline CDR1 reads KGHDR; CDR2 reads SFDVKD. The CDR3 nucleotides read TGTGCCACCAGTGATTCTCGACTAGCGGGCACCGGGGAGCTGTTTTTT. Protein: CATSDSRLAGTGELFF.

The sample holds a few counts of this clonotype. The CDR3 region is CASSLANRGPSTDTQYF. CDR3 coding DNA: TGCGCCAGCAGCTTGGCCAACAGGGGCCCTAGCACAGATACGCAGTATTTT. The J gene is TRBJ2-3, the V gene TRBV5-1; 7 nucleotides align to TRBD1. Germline CDR1 reads SGHRS; CDR2 reads YFSETQ. J lost 0 bases, V lost 0 bases, and 7 bases had no gene match. The CDR3 covers 17 residues.

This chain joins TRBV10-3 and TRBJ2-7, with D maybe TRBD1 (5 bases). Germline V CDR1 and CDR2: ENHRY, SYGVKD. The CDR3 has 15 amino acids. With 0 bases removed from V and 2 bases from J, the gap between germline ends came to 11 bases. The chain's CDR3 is CAISESAGITYEQYF. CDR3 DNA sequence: TGTGCCATCAGTGAGTCCGCAGGGATTACCTACGAGCAGTACTTC.

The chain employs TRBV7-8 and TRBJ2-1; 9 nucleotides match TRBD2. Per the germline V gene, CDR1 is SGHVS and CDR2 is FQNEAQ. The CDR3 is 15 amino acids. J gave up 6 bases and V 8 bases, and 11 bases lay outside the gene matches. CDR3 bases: TGTGCCAGCGGACGCAGCGGGGGGAGCATCAATGAGCAGTTCTTC. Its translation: CASGRSGGSINEQFF.

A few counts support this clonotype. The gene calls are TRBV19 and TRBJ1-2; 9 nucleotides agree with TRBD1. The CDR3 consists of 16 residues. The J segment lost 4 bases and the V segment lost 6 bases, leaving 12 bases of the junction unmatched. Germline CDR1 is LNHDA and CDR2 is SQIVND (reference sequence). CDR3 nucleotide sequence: TGTGCCAGTAGCATTACCCCGGGACAGGGCTTCTATGGCTACACCTTC. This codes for CASSITPGQGFYGYTF.

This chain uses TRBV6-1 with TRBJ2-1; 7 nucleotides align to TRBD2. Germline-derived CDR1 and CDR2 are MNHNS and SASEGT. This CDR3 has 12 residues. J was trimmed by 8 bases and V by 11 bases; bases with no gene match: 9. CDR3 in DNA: TGTGCCGGCACCTGGGGGGGGGATGAGCAGTTCTTC. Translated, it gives CAGTWGGDEQFF.

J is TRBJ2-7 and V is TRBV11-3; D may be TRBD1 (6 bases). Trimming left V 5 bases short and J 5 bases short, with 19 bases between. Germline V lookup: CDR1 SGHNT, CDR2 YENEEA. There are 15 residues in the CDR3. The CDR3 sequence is CASSPLQGLGNEQYF. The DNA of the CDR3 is TGTGCCAGCAGCCCCTTACAGGGTTTAGGAAACGAGCAGTACTTC.

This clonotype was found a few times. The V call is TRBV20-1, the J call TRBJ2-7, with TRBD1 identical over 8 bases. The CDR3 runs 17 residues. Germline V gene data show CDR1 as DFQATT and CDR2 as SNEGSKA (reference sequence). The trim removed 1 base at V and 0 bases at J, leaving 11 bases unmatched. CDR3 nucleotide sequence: TGCAGTGCTAGAGGTTATCCGACAGGGGCAAGCTCCTACGAGCAGTACTTC. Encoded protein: CSARGYPTGASSYEQYF.